The subject of this entry is one T cell receptor beta chain. The CDR3 extends over 14 amino acids. Germline V gives CDR1 MNHNS, CDR2 SASEGT. J lost 4 bases, V lost 8 bases, and 5 bases had no gene match. The protocol was immunoSEQ multiplex PCR, while the TCRdb copy is restricted to in-frame clones and leaves out a portion. The sample records 130,000 or so clones, 89% being singletons. The donors were in the approximately 120-subject validation cohort, distinct from the roughly 720-subject first cohort. These data are taken from a study of cytomegalovirus exposure and HLA in healthy donors. The genes are TRBV6-1 and TRBJ1-6; 7 bases are shared with TRBD1. The sequenced sample consisted of PBMCs. This receptor was identified in a woman younger than 35 in good health and CMV-seronegative. The CDR3 bases are TGTGCCAGCGGGGGGACAGCTTATAATTCACCCCTCCACTTT. It yields the protein CASGGTAYNSPLHF.